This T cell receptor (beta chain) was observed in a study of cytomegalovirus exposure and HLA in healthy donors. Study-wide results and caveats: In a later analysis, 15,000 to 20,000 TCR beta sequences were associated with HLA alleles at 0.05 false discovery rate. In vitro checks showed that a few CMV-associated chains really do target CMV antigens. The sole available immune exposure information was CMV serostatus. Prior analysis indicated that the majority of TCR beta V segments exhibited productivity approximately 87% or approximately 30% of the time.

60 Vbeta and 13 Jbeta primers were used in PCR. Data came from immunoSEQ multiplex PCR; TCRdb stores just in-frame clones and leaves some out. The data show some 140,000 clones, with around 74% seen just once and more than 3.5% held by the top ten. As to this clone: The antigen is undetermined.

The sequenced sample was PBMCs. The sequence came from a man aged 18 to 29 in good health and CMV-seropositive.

CDR3 residues: CASSLGGTPDNEQFF. The CDR3 DNA reads as TGTGCCAGCAGCTTAGGGGGGACACCCGACAATGAGCAGTTCTTC. This rearrangement joins TRBV13 to TRBJ2-1; D is perhaps TRBD1 (6 bases). Germline values: CDR1 PRHDT, CDR2 FYEKMQ (reference sequence). This CDR3 contains 15 residues. Trimming cost V 0 bases and J 5 bases, with 11 bases left between them.